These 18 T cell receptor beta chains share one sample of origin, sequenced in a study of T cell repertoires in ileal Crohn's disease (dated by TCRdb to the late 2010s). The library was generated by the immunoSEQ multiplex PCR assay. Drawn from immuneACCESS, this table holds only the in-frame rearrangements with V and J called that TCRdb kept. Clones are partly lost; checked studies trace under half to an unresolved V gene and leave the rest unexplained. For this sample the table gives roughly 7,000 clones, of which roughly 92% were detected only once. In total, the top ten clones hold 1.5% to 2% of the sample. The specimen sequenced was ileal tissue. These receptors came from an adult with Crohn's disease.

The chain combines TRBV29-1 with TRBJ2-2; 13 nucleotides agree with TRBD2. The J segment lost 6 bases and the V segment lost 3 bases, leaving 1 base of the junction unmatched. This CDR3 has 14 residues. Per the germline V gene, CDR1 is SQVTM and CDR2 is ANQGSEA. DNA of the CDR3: TGCAGCGTTGACGGACTAGCGGGAGCCGGGGAGCTGTTTTTT. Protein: CSVDGLAGAGELFF.

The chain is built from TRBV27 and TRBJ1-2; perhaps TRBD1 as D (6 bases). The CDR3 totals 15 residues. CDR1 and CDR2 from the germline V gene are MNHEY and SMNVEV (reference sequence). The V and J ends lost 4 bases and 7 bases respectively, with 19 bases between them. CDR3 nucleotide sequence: TGTGCCAGCAGTTCGAACAACCAGGGGACACGTGGCTACACCTTC. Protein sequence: CASSSNNQGTRGYTF.

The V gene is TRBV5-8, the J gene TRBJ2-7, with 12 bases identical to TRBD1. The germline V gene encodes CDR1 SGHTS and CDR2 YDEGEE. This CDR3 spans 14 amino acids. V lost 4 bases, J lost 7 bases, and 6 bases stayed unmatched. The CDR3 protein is CASSPGQGAREQYF. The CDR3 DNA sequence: TGTGCCAGCAGCCCGGGACAGGGGGCGAGAGAGCAGTACTTC.

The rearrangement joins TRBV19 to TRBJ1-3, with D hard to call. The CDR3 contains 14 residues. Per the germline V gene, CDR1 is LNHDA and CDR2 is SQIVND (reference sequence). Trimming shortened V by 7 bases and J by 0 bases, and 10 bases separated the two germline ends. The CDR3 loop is CASNLGSSGNTIYF. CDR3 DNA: TGTGCCAGTAATCTCGGGAGCTCTGGAAACACCATATATTTT.

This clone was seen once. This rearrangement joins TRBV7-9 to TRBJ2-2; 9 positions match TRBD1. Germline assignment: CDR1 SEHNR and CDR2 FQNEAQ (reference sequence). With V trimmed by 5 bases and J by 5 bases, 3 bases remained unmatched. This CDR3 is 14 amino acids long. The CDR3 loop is CASSRQGETGELFF. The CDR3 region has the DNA TGTGCCAGCAGCCGACAGGGGGAGACCGGGGAGCTGTTTTTT.

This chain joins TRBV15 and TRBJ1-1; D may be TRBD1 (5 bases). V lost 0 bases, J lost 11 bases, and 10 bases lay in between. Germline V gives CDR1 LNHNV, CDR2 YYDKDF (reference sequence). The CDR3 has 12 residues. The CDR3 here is CATSRDSGFAFF. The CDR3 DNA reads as TGTGCCACCAGCAGAGATTCAGGGTTTGCTTTCTTT.

CDR3 loop: CASSPRTGGIYNEQFF. The CDR3 DNA reads TGTGCCAGCAGCCCCCGGACAGGGGGAATCTACAATGAGCAGTTCTTC. This chain uses TRBV14 with TRBJ2-1; TRBD1 agrees at 10 bases. The CDR3 runs to 16 residues. The germline V gene encodes CDR1 SGHDN and CDR2 FVKESK. The J segment lost 3 bases and the V segment lost 4 bases, leaving 6 bases of the junction unmatched. Looking up the rest from reference TRBV14 and TRBJ2-1 gives the full variable domain: EAGVTQFPSHSVIEKGQTVTLRCDPISGHDNLYWYRRVMGKEIKFLLHFVKESKQDESGMPNNRFLAERTGGTYSTLKVQPAELEDSGVYFCASSPRTGGIYNEQFFGPGTRLTVL.

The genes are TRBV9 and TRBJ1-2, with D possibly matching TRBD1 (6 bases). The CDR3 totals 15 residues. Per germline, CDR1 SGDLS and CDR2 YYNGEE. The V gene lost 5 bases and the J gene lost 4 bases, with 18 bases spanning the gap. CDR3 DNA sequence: TGTGCCAGCAGAACCTCCCAGACAGGTGGCTATGGCTACACCTTC. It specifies CASRTSQTGGYGYTF.

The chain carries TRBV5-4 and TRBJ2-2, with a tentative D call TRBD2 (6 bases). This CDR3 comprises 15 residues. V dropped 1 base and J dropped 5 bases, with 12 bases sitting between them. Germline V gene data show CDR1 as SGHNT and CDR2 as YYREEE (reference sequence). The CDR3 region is CASSLSGVSTGELFF. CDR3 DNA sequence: TGTGCCAGCAGCTTGTCGGGAGTTAGTACCGGGGAGCTGTTTTTT.

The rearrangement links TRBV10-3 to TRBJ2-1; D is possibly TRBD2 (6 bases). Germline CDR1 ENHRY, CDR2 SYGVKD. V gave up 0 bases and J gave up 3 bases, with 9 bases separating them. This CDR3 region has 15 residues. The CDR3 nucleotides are TGTGCCATCAGTGAGTCGGGCGGGAACTACAATGAGCAGTTCTTC. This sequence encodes CAISESGGNYNEQFF.

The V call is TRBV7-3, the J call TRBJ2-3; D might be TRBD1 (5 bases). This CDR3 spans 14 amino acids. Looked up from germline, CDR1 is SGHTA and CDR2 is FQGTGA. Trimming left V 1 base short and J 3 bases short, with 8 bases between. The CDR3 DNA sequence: TGTGCCAGCAGCTTAAGCGCAGGGACAGATACGCAGTATTTT. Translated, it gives CASSLSAGTDTQYF.

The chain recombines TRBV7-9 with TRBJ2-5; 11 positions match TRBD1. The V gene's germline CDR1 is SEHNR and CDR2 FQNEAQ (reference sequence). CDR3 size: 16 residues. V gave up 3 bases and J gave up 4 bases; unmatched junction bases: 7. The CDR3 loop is CASSFLGTGGGETQYF. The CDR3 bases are TGTGCCAGCAGCTTCCTCGGGACAGGGGGTGGAGAGACCCAGTACTTC.

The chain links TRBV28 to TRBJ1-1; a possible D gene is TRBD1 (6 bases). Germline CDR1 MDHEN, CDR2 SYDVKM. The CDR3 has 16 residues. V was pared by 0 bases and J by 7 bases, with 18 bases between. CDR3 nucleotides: TGTGCCAGCAGTTTATGGGGATGGACAGAAAAAGGTGAAGCTTTCTTT. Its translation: CASSLWGWTEKGEAFF. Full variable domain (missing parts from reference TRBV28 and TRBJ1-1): DVKVTQSSRYLVKRTGEKVFLECVQDMDHENMFWYRQDPGLGLRLIYFSYDVKMKEKGDIPEGYSVSREKKERFSLILESASTNQTSMYLCASSLWGWTEKGEAFFGQGTRLTVV.

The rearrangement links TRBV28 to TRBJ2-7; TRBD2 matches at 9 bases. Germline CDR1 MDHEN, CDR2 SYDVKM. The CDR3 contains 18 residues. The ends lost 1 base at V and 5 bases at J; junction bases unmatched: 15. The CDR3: CASSLFSASGINHHEQYF. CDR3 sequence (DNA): TGTGCCAGCAGTTTATTTTCTGCTAGCGGGATTAACCACCACGAGCAGTACTTC.

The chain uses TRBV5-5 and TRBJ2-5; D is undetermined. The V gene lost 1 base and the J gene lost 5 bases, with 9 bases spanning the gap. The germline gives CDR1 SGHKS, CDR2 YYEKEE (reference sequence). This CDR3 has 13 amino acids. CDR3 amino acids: CASSLWPVETQYF. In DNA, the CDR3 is TGTGCCAGCAGCTTGTGGCCTGTGGAGACCCAGTACTTC.

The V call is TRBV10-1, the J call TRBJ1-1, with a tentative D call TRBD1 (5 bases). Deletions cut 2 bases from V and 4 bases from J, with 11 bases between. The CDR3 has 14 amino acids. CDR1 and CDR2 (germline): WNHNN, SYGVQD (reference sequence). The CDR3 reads CASSEVLGVTEAFF. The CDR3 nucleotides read TGCGCCAGCAGTGAGGTGCTAGGGGTCACTGAAGCTTTCTTT.

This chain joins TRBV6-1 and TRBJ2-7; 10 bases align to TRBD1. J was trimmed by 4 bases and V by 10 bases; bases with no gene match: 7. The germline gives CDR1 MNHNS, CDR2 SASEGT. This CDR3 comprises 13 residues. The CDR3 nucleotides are TGTGCCACCGAATCGGGACAGGGGTACGAGCAGTACTTC. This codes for CATESGQGYEQYF.

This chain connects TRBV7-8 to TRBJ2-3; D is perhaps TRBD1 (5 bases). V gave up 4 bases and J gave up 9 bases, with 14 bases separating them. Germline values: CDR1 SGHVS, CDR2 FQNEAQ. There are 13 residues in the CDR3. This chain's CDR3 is CASSSGPAGTQYF. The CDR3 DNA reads TGTGCCAGCAGCTCCGGACCCGCAGGGACGCAGTATTTT.